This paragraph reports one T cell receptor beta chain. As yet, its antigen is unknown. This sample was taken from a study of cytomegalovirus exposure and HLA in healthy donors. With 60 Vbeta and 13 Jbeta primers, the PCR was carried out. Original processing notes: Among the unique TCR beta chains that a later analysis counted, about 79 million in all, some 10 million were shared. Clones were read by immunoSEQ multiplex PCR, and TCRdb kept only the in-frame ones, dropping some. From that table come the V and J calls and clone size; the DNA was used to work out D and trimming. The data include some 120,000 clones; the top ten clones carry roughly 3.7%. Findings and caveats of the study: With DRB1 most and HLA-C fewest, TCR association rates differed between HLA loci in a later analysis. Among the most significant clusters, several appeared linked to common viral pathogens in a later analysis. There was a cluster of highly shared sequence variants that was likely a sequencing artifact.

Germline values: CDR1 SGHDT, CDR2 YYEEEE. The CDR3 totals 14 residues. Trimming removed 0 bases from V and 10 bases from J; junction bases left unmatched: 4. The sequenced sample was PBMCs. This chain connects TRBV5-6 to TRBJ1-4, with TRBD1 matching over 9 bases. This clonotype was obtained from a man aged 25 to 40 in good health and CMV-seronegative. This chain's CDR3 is CASSLDRGLGKLFF. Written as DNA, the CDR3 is TGTGCCAGCAGCTTGGACAGGGGGCTTGGAAAACTGTTTTTT.